Each of the 15 T cell receptor beta chains below was sequenced from the same sample in a study of PD-1 blockade in classical Hodgkin lymphoma. Relapse after autologous stem cell transplantation occurred in every patient, and brentuximab vedotin exposure varied. Here immunoSEQ multiplex PCR was the method, and the copy in TCRdb shows in-frame clones only, minus some. The sample records around 66,000 clones, 71% being singletons. The sequences come from peripheral blood mononuclear cells (PBMCs), collected before the second cycle of nivolumab. These receptors all come from a human donor with classical Hodgkin lymphoma.

The chain links TRBV13 to TRBJ2-3; 8 bases line up with TRBD1. Unmatched junction bases numbered 7, after V lost 5 bases and J lost 0 bases. CDR1 PRHDT and CDR2 FYEKMQ come from the germline V gene (reference sequence). The CDR3 consists of 16 residues. DNA of the CDR3: TGTGCCAGCAGCAAACCCCGGGACAGGAGCACAGATACGCAGTATTTT. Protein product: CASSKPRDRSTDTQYF.

This clone has a single count. J is TRBJ2-5 and V is TRBV9, with TRBD1 matching 10 bases. Germline assignment: CDR1 SGDLS and CDR2 YYNGEE. With 0 bases clipped from V and 4 bases from J, the junction kept 3 bases outside the gene matches. The CDR3 has 15 residues. The DNA of the CDR3 is TGTGCCAGCAGCGTAGGAGGGACAGGGGCAGAGACCCAGTACTTC. This codes for CASSVGGTGAETQYF. Drawing the rest from reference TRBV9 and TRBJ2-5, the complete variable domain is DSGVTQTPKHLITATGQRVTLRCSPRSGDLSVYWYQQSLDQGLQFLIQYYNGEERAKGNILERFSAQQFPDLHSELNLSSLELGDSALYFCASSVGGTGAETQYFGPGTRLLVL.

V and J are TRBV7-9 and TRBJ1-4; no clear D. This CDR3 contains 14 residues. V lost 4 bases and J lost 4, with 10 bases in between. Germline lookup yields CDR1 SEHNR and CDR2 FQNEAQ (reference sequence). CDR3 residues: CASSWRQINEKLFF. DNA for the CDR3: TGTGCCAGCAGCTGGCGGCAGATTAATGAAAAACTGTTTTTT.

The CDR3 here is CASSETSGSPYEQYF. CDR3 nucleotides: TGCGCCAGCAGTGAAACTAGCGGGAGCCCCTACGAGCAGTACTTC. The chain links TRBV5-1 to TRBJ2-7; 11 bases are shared with TRBD2. Germline V gene data show CDR1 as SGHRS and CDR2 as YFSETQ. The CDR3 extends over 15 amino acids. The trim removed 5 bases at V and 2 bases at J, leaving 6 bases unmatched.

V is TRBV5-1 and J is TRBJ2-7; 7 bases fit TRBD1. Looked up from germline, CDR1 is SGHRS and CDR2 is YFSETQ. The CDR3 is 14 amino acids. V lost 2 bases, J lost 4 bases, and 6 bases stayed unmatched. CDR3 loop: CASSLMGQPYEQYF. CDR3 DNA sequence: TGCGCCAGCAGCTTAATGGGACAGCCATACGAGCAGTACTTC.

V and J are TRBV6-6 and TRBJ1-5; D uncertain. Germline V gene lookup returns CDR1 MNHNY and CDR2 SVGAGI (reference sequence). The V and J ends lost 2 bases and 4 bases respectively, with 9 bases between them. The CDR3 has 14 residues. The CDR3 reads CASSYGMENQPQHF. CDR3 coding DNA: TGTGCCAGCAGTTACGGAATGGAGAATCAGCCCCAGCATTTT.

This chain joins TRBV5-1 and TRBJ1-1; the match to TRBD1 covers 8 bases. The CDR3 runs to 16 residues. Per germline, CDR1 SGHRS and CDR2 YFSETQ. V shed 5 bases and J 0 bases; nucleotides not matched to a gene: 9. CDR3 region: CASRAGTGDMNTEAFF. DNA of the CDR3: TGCGCCAGCAGGGCCGGGACAGGAGATATGAACACTGAAGCTTTCTTT.

The chain links TRBV19 to TRBJ2-7; 7 bases match TRBD1. This CDR3 contains 16 residues. Germline CDR1 LNHDA, CDR2 SQIVND (reference sequence). The ends lost 2 bases at V and 0 bases at J; junction bases unmatched: 7. The CDR3 here is CASSINPGGISYEQYF. CDR3 nucleotide sequence: TGTGCCAGTAGTATAAATCCAGGGGGTATCTCCTACGAGCAGTACTTC.

The chain uses TRBV28 and TRBJ2-7; 8 bases agree with TRBD1. This CDR3 is built from 14 residues. The germline V gene encodes CDR1 MDHEN and CDR2 SYDVKM. The V segment lost 5 bases and the J segment 5 bases; nucleotides outside the gene matches: 8. The CDR3 nucleotides are TGTGCCAGCAGTGGCTTGGACAGGGAAGACGAGCAGTACTTC. As protein: CASSGLDREDEQYF.

The V gene is TRBV6-5, the J gene TRBJ2-5; TRBD1 is a possible D gene (5 bases). In germline, CDR1 is MNHEY, CDR2 SVGAGI. V lost 5 bases and J 2 bases, leaving 12 bases between the germline ends. There are 14 residues in the CDR3. The CDR3 sequence: CASSEFDSQETQYF. DNA of the CDR3: TGTGCCAGCAGTGAGTTCGACAGTCAAGAGACCCAGTACTTC.

This clone was detected a few times. J is TRBJ1-1 and V is TRBV4-1, with D possibly being TRBD1 (5 bases). The V gene's germline CDR1 is MGHRA and CDR2 YSYEKL. The CDR3 has 15 amino acids. With 0 bases removed from V and 1 base from J, the gap between germline ends came to 9 bases. The CDR3 bases are TGCGCCAGCAGCCAAGAGGCGGGGGGGAACACTGAAGCTTTCTTT. Residues: CASSQEAGGNTEAFF.

This rearrangement joins TRBV7-9 to TRBJ2-1; 10 bases map to TRBD2. The CDR3 totals 18 residues. Germline trimming cut 4 bases from V and 0 bases from J; bases unmatched to any gene: 9. Germline assignment: CDR1 SEHNR and CDR2 FQNEAQ (reference sequence). Here the CDR3 reads CASSSSKERGGSYNEQFF. The CDR3 DNA follows: TGTGCCAGCAGCTCTTCTAAAGAGCGGGGGGGCTCCTACAATGAGCAGTTCTTC.

CDR3 in DNA: TGTGCCAGCTCACCATTGGGTAACGAGCAGTACTTC. It codes for CASSPLGNEQYF. The V call is TRBV18, the J call TRBJ2-7, with D uncertain. CDR3 length: 12 residues. V was pared by 2 bases and J by 5 bases, with 7 bases between. Germline CDR1 is KGHSH and CDR2 is LQKENI.

The rearrangement links TRBV27 to TRBJ1-2; the match to TRBD1 covers 8 bases. The length of the CDR3 is 15 residues. The V gene's germline CDR1 is MNHEY and CDR2 SMNVEV (reference sequence). J lost 6 bases, V lost 10 bases, and 16 bases had no gene match. CDR3 loop: CATSVQGARFDGYTF. CDR3 DNA sequence: TGTGCCACCTCCGTGCAGGGGGCGAGGTTCGATGGCTACACCTTC.

This chain uses TRBV28 with TRBJ2-5, with TRBD1 identical over 9 bases. CDR1 is MDHEN and CDR2 is SYDVKM in the germline V gene. Trimming at V came to 7 bases and at J to 3 bases, leaving 3 bases not matched to a gene. This CDR3 contains 13 residues. The CDR3 spells CASKQGAKETQYF. The CDR3, as DNA: TGTGCCAGCAAACAGGGGGCGAAAGAGACCCAGTACTTC.